Detailed here is one T cell receptor beta chain. Its antigen is still unknown. The data stem from a study of OX40 agonist ivuxolimab in advanced cancers. Whole-study context: Every patient in dose escalation had hepatocellular carcinoma, melanoma, renal cell or head and neck cancer.

Trimming removed 5 bases from V and 3 bases from J; junction bases left unmatched: 7. The germline V gene has CDR1 MNHNY and CDR2 SVGAGI (reference sequence). The CDR3 has 14 amino acids. General study results and limits: Blood T cells, both CD4+ and CD8+, expanded clonally by week 6 at 0.1 to 3.0 mg/kg.

The assay was immunoSEQ multiplex PCR, and TCRdb's table has in-frame clones only and misses some. The repertoire holds tens of thousands of clones, with around 90% as singletons. This TCR was recovered from an adult with an advanced solid tumor such as melanoma, head and neck, liver or kidney cancer. Sequencing used CD4+ or CD8+ T cells sorted from blood, obtained in a trial of the OX40 agonist ivuxolimab. The genes are TRBV6-6 and TRBJ2-7; 7 nucleotides match TRBD1. The CDR3 nucleotides are TGTGCCAGCAGTACGACGGGACAGTACTACGAGCAGTACTTC. Its protein product is CASSTTGQYYEQYF.